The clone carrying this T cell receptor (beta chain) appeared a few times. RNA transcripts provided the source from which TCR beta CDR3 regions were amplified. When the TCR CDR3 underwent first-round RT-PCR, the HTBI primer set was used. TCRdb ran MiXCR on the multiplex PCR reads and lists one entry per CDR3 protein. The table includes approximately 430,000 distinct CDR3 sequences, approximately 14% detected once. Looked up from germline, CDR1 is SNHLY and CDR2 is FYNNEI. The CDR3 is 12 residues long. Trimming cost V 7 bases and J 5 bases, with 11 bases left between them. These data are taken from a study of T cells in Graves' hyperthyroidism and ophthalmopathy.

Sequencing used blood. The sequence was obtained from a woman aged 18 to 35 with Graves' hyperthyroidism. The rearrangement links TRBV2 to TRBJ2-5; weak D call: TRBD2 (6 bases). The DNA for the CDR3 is TGTGCCAGCAAACTTGGGAGGGAGACCCAGTACTTC. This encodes CASKLGRETQYF.